This is a list of T cell receptor beta chains from one sample in a study of low-dose radiotherapy and immunotherapy resistance in tumors. MiXCR, applied by TCRdb to the reads, yields one record per CDR3 protein. The table records around 84,000 distinct CDR3 sequences, less than 20% of them present only once. Sequencing was performed on PBMCs, taken after low-dose radiotherapy plus immunotherapy. These receptors originate from a male donor with prostate cancer. Each CDR3 is given without its conserved first and last residue.

V gene: TRBV2
J gene: TRBJ1-5
CDR3 protein: ASSEGGQGVGQPQH

V gene: TRBV20-1
J gene: TRBJ2-1
CDR3 protein: SARDPGLGYNEQF

V gene: TRBV20-1
J gene: TRBJ2-5
CDR3 protein: SARKLAFQETQY

V gene: TRBV6-2/TRBV6-3
J gene: TRBJ2-3
CDR3 protein: ASSYSGGRSDTQY

V gene: TRBV4-1
J gene: TRBJ2-1
CDR3 protein: ASSQDFYNEQF

V gene: TRBV7-2
J gene: TRBJ2-5
CDR3 protein: ASSLSRGVKETQY

V gene: TRBV29-1
J gene: TRBJ2-5
CDR3 protein: SVELTGKAGETQY

V gene: TRBV10-3
J gene: TRBJ2-7
CDR3 protein: AISDRTGVGEQY

V gene: TRBV7-6
J gene: TRBJ2-2
CDR3 protein: ASSWGNTGELF

V gene: TRBV10-3
J gene: TRBJ2-5
CDR3 protein: AIGSSGRIETQY

V gene: TRBV28
J gene: TRBJ2-1
CDR3 protein: ASTTSGRAFNEQF

V gene: TRBV29-1
J gene: TRBJ2-6
CDR3 protein: SVEDMQGRGSGANVLT

V gene: TRBV19
J gene: TRBJ1-5
CDR3 protein: ASSTITGAQH

V gene: TRBV4-2
J gene: TRBJ2-6
CDR3 protein: ASSQDHVGSGANVLT

V gene: TRBV4-2
J gene: TRBJ2-2
CDR3 protein: ASSQGGSDTGELF

V gene: TRBV12-3/TRBV12-4
J gene: TRBJ1-2
CDR3 protein: ASSLIQQGARGYT

V gene: TRBV12-3/TRBV12-4
J gene: TRBJ2-3
CDR3 protein: ASSLGQRENSTDTQY

V gene: TRBV20-1
J gene: TRBJ2-7
CDR3 protein: SARDGRQAESSYEQY

V gene: TRBV7-2
J gene: TRBJ2-7
CDR3 protein: ASSLASTDYEQY

V gene: TRBV28
J gene: TRBJ2-1
CDR3 protein: ASRRTSGNYNEQF

V gene: TRBV6-5
J gene: TRBJ2-5
CDR3 protein: ASSSLPGLAGGPEETQY

V gene: TRBV20-1
J gene: TRBJ2-3
CDR3 protein: SARLAGGSVADTQY

V gene: TRBV20-1
J gene: TRBJ2-7
CDR3 protein: SARLDRGSYEQY

V gene: TRBV28
J gene: TRBJ1-5
CDR3 protein: ASKTQQASNQPQH

V gene: TRBV29-1
J gene: TRBJ1-1
CDR3 protein: SVGVNTEAF

V gene: TRBV10-3
J gene: TRBJ2-3
CDR3 protein: AISGDAGPEADTQY

V gene: TRBV27
J gene: TRBJ2-5
CDR3 protein: ASSLLGQGRQETQY

V gene: TRBV28
J gene: TRBJ2-3
CDR3 protein: ASIRGGTDTQY

V gene: TRBV12-3/TRBV12-4
J gene: TRBJ2-3
CDR3 protein: ASSTGNTQY

V gene: TRBV7-9
J gene: TRBJ2-3
CDR3 protein: ASSFSGPPPDTQY

V gene: TRBV20-1
J gene: TRBJ2-3
CDR3 protein: SASRLDTQY

V gene: TRBV4-2
J gene: TRBJ2-3
CDR3 protein: ASSQDPKVTGSTDTQY

V gene: TRBV10-3
J gene: TRBJ2-3
CDR3 protein: AISSQDRGDPTDTQY

V gene: TRBV28
J gene: TRBJ2-2
CDR3 protein: ASSPPPYRNTGELF

V gene: TRBV7-9
J gene: TRBJ2-2
CDR3 protein: ASSPGLAGLAGELF

V gene: TRBV5-6
J gene: TRBJ1-5
CDR3 protein: ANPGGDQPQH

V gene: TRBV28
J gene: TRBJ2-3
CDR3 protein: ASSTWTSGRGDTQY

V gene: TRBV9
J gene: TRBJ2-3
CDR3 protein: ASSVWQNTDTQY

V gene: TRBV2
J gene: TRBJ2-3
CDR3 protein: ASSAGQGALDTQY

V gene: TRBV6-2/TRBV6-3
J gene: TRBJ2-7
CDR3 protein: ASSEVSRTAGIEQY

V gene: TRBV19
J gene: TRBJ1-5
CDR3 protein: ASTWTGGKQPQH

V gene: TRBV26
J gene: TRBJ2-5
CDR3 protein: ASNPVGTGGRETQY

V gene: TRBV30
J gene: TRBJ2-7
CDR3 protein: AWIRDYEQY

V gene: TRBV20-1
J gene: TRBJ2-1
CDR3 protein: SAKASSYNEQF

V gene: TRBV6-2/TRBV6-3
J gene: TRBJ2-2
CDR3 protein: ASSYSTWGRGTGELF

V gene: TRBV27
J gene: TRBJ1-1
CDR3 protein: ASSLFAPPTGTEAF

V gene: TRBV27
J gene: TRBJ2-1
CDR3 protein: ASSFSWQGLFWNEQF

V gene: TRBV20-1
J gene: TRBJ1-6
CDR3 protein: SAPTGPWGNSPLH

V gene: TRBV6-5
J gene: TRBJ2-7
CDR3 protein: ASSLGQGNSYEQY

V gene: TRBV29-1
J gene: TRBJ1-2
CDR3 protein: SVETGITNGYT

V gene: TRBV19
J gene: TRBJ2-1
CDR3 protein: ASSIVRANRNEQF

V gene: TRBV7-2
J gene: TRBJ2-1
CDR3 protein: ASSLAHRSRGIEEF

V gene: TRBV29-1
J gene: TRBJ2-3
CDR3 protein: SVRGRTDTQY

V gene: TRBV13
J gene: TRBJ2-7
CDR3 protein: ASSLVSRSEQY

V gene: TRBV28
J gene: TRBJ2-5
CDR3 protein: ASSLEGETQY